Sequencing of this T cell receptor beta chain was carried out in a study of blood T cell repertoires in COVID-19. Overall study: From the United States, Italy and Spain came samples of acute and convalescent COVID-19.

Only in-frame clones appear in the TCRdb table, and some are missing; sequencing was by immunoSEQ multiplex PCR. Here the sample spans about 140,000 clones, around four fifths being singletons. Living in 24 US areas, the participants were between 18 and 89 years of age. Clinical history reported by participants formed the basis on which cohorts were assigned. Trimming left V 5 bases short and J 9 bases short, with 15 bases between. This CDR3 contains 13 residues. Germline V CDR1 and CDR2: MDHEN, SYDVKM. Sequenced material: PBMCs or T cells enriched from blood (not recorded which). V usage is TRBV28 and J usage is TRBJ2-3; a possible D gene is TRBD2 (6 bases). The receptor comes from a woman between 45 and 65 years old with acute COVID-19. This CDR3 reads CASSLGLTGTQYF. CDR3 DNA sequence: TGTGCCAGCAGTCTGGGACTCACGGGGACGCAGTATTTT.